This T cell receptor beta chain was retrieved from a study of Ad26.COV2.S vaccination and SARS-CoV-2 variants. Treatment specified: some 20 received Ad26.COV2.S at low or high dose, single or two shots; 5 received placebo; per-sample allocation not given. Samples analyzed were those drawn on day 63 after the first vaccine or placebo injection. Donor was an adult aged 18-55 years in Boston. Assay: immunoSEQ multiplex PCR; the TCRdb copy retains only in-frame clones and omits some. The sample contains roughly 500,000 clones, 80% to 90% of which appear only once. Here the sequenced sample was peripheral blood, taken in a trial of Ad26.COV2.S vaccine versus placebo. The source of this sequence is a person between 18 and 60 years old who received the Ad26.COV2.S COVID-19 vaccine or a placebo.

The CDR3 here is CASSQDIGTGRLEAFF. The DNA of the CDR3 is TGCGCCAGCAGCCAAGATATCGGGACAGGCAGACTTGAAGCTTTCTTT. This chain links TRBV4-3 with TRBJ1-1; the match to TRBD1 covers 8 bases. CDR3 length equals 16 residues. J gave up 7 bases and V 0 bases, and 10 bases lay outside the gene matches. CDR1 is LGHNA, CDR2 YSLEER, per germline.